The sequence of this T cell receptor (beta chain) was determined in a study of blood T cells in healthy people across ages. Germline V gene data show CDR1 as ENHRY and CDR2 as SYGVKD. The V end lost 2 bases, the J end lost 7 bases, and 12 bases lay between the germline ends. The CDR3 is made up of 14 amino acids. Through a sample-barcoded 5' primer and a J-beta primer mix, a second PCR was run for about 6 to 11 cycles. TCRdb re-derived calls from the 5' RACE reads in MiXCR, one entry per CDR3 protein. The sample carries 1.5 million to 2 million distinct CDR3 sequences, 49% recorded once. The source material was blood. The V gene is TRBV10-3, the J gene TRBJ2-1, with D possibly being TRBD2 (5 bases). This TCR derives from a woman in her 40s in good health. The DNA of the CDR3 is TGTGCCATCAGTGAGCCCGGGGAAATAAATGAGCAGTTCTTC. Translation gives CAISEPGEINEQFF.